These T cell receptor beta chains were read from a single sample in a study of T cells in Graves' hyperthyroidism and ophthalmopathy. Each CDR3 protein is one row after TCRdb ran MiXCR on the multiplex PCR reads. The repertoire holds a few hundred thousand distinct CDR3 sequences, with about 15% as singletons. The sequenced material came from blood. The receptor source for this set is a woman aged 25 to 39 with Graves' hyperthyroidism. CDR3s include the opening cysteine and the closing phenylalanine or tryptophan. Each record gives: J gene, V gene, D gene, clone size, CDR3 protein, CDR3 DNA. A D gene is named only where the DNA matches it firmly. Size values are once, few and many counts, or a class for expanded clones, and some rows have none.

>TRBJ1-3|TRBV11-2|TRBD1|-
CASSLWTGGSFGTIYF
TGTGCCAGCAGCCTATGGACAGGGGGCTCCTTCGGCACCATATATTTT
>TRBJ1-1|TRBV2|TRBD1|-
CASSRDRGPANTEAFF
TGTGCCAGCAGTCGGGACAGGGGCCCGGCGAACACTGAAGCTTTCTTT
>TRBJ2-2|TRBV6-5|TRBD2|few
CASSYFAGLGLAGGQHTGELFF
TGTGCCAGCAGTTACTTTGCAGGATTGGGACTAGCGGGAGGCCAACACACCGGGGAGCTGTTTTTT
>TRBJ2-7|TRBV3-1|TRBD1|many
CASSQEGQKTYEQYF
TGTGCCAGCAGCCAAGAGGGACAGAAGACCTACGAGCAGTACTTC
>TRBJ1-3|TRBV5-1|-|-
CASSLADSSSGNTIYF
TGCGCCAGCAGCTTAGCGGACAGTTCCTCTGGAAACACCATATATTTT
>TRBJ1-1|TRBV4-1|-|few
CASSQIVVNTEAFF
TGCGCCAGCAGCCAAATCGTAGTGAACACTGAAGCTTTCTTT
>TRBJ2-7|TRBV11-2|TRBD2|-
CASSRPGLAGGGIYEQYF
TGTGCCAGCAGCCGCCCGGGACTAGCGGGGGGGGGAATCTACGAGCAGTACTTC
>TRBJ2-7|TRBV7-2|-|many
CASSWAPGGGYEQYF
TGTGCCAGCAGCTGGGCCCCTGGCGGAGGCTACGAGCAGTACTTC
>TRBJ2-2|TRBV5-1|-|many
CASSLDQQNTGELFF
TGCGCCAGCAGCTTGGATCAGCAGAACACCGGGGAGCTGTTTTTT
>TRBJ1-5|TRBV29-1|-|few
CRDPTGNSNQSQHF
TGCAGAGATCCGACGGGGAATAGCAATCAGTCCCAGCATTTT
>TRBJ1-6|TRBV7-8|-|-
CASRLNRTVRSPLHF
TGTGCCAGCAGGCTCAACCGGACAGTCCGTTCACCCCTCCACTTT
>TRBJ2-6|TRBV18|-|many
CASSPMHTTGANVLTF
TGTGCCAGCTCACCAATGCACACAACTGGGGCCAACGTCCTGACTTTC
>TRBJ2-7|TRBV28|-|few
CASSSVTYEQHF
TGTGCCAGCTCTTCGGTAACCTACGAGCAGCACTTC
>TRBJ2-7|TRBV5-1|TRBD1|-
CASSLRAGQGFAYEQYF
TGCGCCAGCAGCTTGAGGGCGGGACAGGGTTTTGCCTACGAGCAGTACTTC
>TRBJ1-2|TRBV15|TRBD1|few
CATSRQDRVGYTF
TGTGCCACCAGCAGACAAGACAGGGTCGGCTACACCTTC
>TRBJ2-3|TRBV4-1|TRBD2|-
CASSQDYGSGTTDTQYF
TGCGCCAGCAGCCAAGATTACGGTAGCGGGACGACAGATACGCAGTATTTT
>TRBJ2-7|TRBV6-5|TRBD1|-
CASSYSIGQGSYEQYF
TGTGCCAGCAGTTACTCGATCGGACAGGGGTCCTACGAGCAGTACTTC
>TRBJ2-1|TRBV20-1|TRBD2|many
CSARWLAGGPVYNEQFF
TGCAGTGCTAGGTGGCTAGCGGGAGGGCCAGTCTACAATGAGCAGTTCTTC
>TRBJ2-7|TRBV6-1|TRBD2|few
CASNDLGGSDEQYF
TGTGCCAGCAACGATCTTGGCGGGAGCGACGAGCAGTACTTC
>TRBJ2-3|TRBV18|TRBD2|few
CASSQRTSGSGDTQYF
TGTGCCAGCAGCCAGCGGACTAGCGGGTCAGGGGATACGCAGTATTTT
>TRBJ2-2|TRBV12-3/TRBV12-4|-|-
CASRTGGAVGTGELFF
TGTGCCAGCAGGACGGGTGGGGCGGTAGGGACTGGGGAGCTGTTTTTT
>TRBJ2-1|TRBV7-8|TRBD2|-
CASSFLGLAAYNEQFF
TGTGCCAGCAGCTTCCTCGGACTAGCGGCGTACAATGAGCAGTTCTTC